The table lists the clone carrying this TCR beta chain with many counts. What it binds is not known. The sample is drawn from a study of response to subunit inactivated influenza vaccine. Notes on the study in general: With each seasonal influenza vaccination, the authors suggested, few new T cells are recruited.

Germline V gives CDR1 MDHEN, CDR2 SYDVKM. V was trimmed by 2 bases and J by 4 bases, leaving 18 bases between them. CDR3 length: 16 residues. TCRdb processed the RT-PCR reads anew with MiXCR; each CDR3 protein has one entry. The sample records around 470,000 distinct CDR3 sequences, 7.2% being singletons. The chain couples TRBV28 to TRBJ2-7; D perhaps matches TRBD1 (5 bases). The receptor comes from a man between 45 and 75 years old who received an inactivated influenza vaccine. This sample comprised PBMCs from blood, obtained roughly 24 months after vaccination. DNA of the CDR3: TGTGCCAGCAGTTTAGTGAGGAGCCAGGGAAGGTACGAGCAGTACTTC. This translates into CASSLVRSQGRYEQYF.